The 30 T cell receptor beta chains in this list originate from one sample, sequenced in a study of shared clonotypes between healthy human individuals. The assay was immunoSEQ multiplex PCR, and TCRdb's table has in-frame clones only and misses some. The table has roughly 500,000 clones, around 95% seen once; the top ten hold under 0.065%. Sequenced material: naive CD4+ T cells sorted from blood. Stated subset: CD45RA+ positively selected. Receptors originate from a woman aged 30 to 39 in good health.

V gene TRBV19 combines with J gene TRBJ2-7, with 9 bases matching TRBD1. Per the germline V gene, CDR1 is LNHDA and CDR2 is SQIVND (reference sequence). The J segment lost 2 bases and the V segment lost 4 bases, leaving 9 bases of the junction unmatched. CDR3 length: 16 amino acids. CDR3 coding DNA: TGTGCCAGTAGTAGGGCTCCGGACAGGGGAGCCTACGAGCAGTACTTC. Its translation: CASSRAPDRGAYEQYF.

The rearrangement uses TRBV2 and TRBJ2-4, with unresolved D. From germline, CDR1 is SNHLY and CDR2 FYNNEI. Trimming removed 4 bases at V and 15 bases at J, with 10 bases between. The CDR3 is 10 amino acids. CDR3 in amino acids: CASSGEDRYF. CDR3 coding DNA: TGTGCCAGCAGTGGAGAGGACCGGTACTTC.

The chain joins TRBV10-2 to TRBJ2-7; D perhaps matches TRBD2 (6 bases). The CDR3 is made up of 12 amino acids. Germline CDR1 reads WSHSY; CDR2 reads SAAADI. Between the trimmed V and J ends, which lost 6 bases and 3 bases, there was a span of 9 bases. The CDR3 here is CASRGTYYEQYF. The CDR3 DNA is TGCGCCAGCAGGGGGACTTACTACGAGCAGTACTTC.

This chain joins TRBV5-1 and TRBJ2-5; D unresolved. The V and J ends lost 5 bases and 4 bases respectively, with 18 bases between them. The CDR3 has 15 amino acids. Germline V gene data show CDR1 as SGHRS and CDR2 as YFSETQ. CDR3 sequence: CASRNGLAPSETQYF. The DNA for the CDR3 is TGCGCCAGCAGAAACGGTTTGGCGCCCTCAGAGACCCAGTACTTC.

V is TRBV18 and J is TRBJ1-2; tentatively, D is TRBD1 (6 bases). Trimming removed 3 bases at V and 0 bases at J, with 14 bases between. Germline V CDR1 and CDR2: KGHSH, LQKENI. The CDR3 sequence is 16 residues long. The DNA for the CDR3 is TGTGCCAGCTCACCCTCTACAGGGTCACCTAACTATGGCTACACCTTC. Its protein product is CASSPSTGSPNYGYTF.

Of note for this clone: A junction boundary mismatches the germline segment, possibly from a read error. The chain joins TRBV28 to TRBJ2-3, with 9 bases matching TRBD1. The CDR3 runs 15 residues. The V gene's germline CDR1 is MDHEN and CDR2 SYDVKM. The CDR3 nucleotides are TGTGCCAGCAGCGACCCGGGACAGGGCACGGATACGCAGTATTTT. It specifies CASSDPGQGTDTQYF. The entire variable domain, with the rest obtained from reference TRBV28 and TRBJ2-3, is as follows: DVKVTQSSRYLVKRTGEKVFLECVQDMDHENMFWYRQDPGLGLRLIYFSYDVKMKEKGDIPEGYSVSREKKERFSLILESASTNQTSMYLCASSDPGQGTDTQYFGPGTRLTVL.

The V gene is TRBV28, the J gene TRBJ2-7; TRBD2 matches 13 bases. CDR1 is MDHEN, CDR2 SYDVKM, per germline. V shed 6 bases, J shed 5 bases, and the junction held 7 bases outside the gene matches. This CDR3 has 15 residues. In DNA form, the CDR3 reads TGTGCCAGCAGAATCGGGACTAGCGGGATCGACGAGCAGTACTTC. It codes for CASRIGTSGIDEQYF. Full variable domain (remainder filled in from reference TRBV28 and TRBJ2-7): DVKVTQSSRYLVKRTGEKVFLECVQDMDHENMFWYRQDPGLGLRLIYFSYDVKMKEKGDIPEGYSVSREKKERFSLILESASTNQTSMYLCASRIGTSGIDEQYFGPGTRLTVT.

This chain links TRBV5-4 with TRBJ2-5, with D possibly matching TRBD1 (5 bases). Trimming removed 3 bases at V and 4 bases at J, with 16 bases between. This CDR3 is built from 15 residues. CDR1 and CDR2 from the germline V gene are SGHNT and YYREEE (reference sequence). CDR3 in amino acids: CASSSRASQTETQYF. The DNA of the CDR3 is TGTGCCAGCAGCTCCAGGGCCTCCCAGACAGAGACCCAGTACTTC.

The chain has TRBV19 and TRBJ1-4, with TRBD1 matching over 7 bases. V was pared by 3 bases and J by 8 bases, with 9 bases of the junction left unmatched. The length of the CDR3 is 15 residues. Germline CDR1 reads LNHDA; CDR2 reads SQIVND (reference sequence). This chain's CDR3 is CASSMGQMDLEKLFF. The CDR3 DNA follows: TGTGCCAGTAGTATGGGACAGATGGATTTGGAAAAACTGTTTTTT.

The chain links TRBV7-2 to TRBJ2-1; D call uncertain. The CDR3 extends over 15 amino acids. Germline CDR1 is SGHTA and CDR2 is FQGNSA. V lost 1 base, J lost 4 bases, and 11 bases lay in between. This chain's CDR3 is CASSLGTTMYNEQFF. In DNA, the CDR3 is TGTGCCAGCAGCTTAGGTACTACAATGTACAATGAGCAGTTCTTC. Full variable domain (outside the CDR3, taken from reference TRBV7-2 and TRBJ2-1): GAGVSQSPSNKVTEKGKDVELRCDPISGHTALYWYRQSLGQGLEFLIYFQGNSAPDKSGLPSDRFSAERTGGSVSTLTIQRTQQEDSAVYLCASSLGTTMYNEQFFGPGTRLTVL.

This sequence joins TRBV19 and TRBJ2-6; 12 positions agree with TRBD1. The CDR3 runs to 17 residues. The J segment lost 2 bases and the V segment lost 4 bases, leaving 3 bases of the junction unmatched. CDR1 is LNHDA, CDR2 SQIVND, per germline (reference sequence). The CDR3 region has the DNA TGTGCCAGTAGTACGGGACAGGGGGCGGCTGGGGCCAACGTCCTGACTTTC. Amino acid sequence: CASSTGQGAAGANVLTF.

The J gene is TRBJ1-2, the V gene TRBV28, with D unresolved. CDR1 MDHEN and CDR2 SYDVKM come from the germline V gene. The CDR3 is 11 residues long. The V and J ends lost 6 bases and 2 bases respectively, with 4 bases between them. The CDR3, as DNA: TGTGCCAGCAGACCGAACTATGGCTACACCTTC. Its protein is CASRPNYGYTF.

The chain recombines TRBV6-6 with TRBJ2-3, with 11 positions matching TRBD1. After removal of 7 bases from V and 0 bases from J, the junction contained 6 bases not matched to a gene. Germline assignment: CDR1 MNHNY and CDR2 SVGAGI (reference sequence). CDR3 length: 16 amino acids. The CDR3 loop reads CASKDGTGGSTDTQYF. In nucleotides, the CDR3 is TGTGCCAGCAAGGACGGGACAGGGGGTAGCACAGATACGCAGTATTTT.

DNA of the CDR3: TGTGCCTGGAGTTTCGTATATGTAGGGCAGCCCCAGCATTTT. Encoded protein: CAWSFVYVGQPQHF. The V gene is TRBV30, the J gene TRBJ1-5; D unresolved. CDR1 is GTSNPN, CDR2 SVGIG, per germline (reference sequence). Trimming removed 2 bases at V and 7 bases at J, with 15 bases between. The CDR3 extends over 14 amino acids.

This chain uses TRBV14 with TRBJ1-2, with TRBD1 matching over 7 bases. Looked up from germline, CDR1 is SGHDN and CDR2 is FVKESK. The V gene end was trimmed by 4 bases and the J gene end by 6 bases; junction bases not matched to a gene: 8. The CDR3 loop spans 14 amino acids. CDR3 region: CASSLADRVNGYTF. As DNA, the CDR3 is TGTGCCAGCAGCCTCGCAGACAGGGTGAATGGCTACACCTTC.

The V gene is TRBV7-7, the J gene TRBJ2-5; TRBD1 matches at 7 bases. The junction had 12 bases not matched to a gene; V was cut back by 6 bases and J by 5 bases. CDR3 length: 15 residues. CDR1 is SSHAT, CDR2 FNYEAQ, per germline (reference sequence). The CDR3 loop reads CASRRQGVGVETQYF. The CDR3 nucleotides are TGTGCCAGCAGGCGCCAGGGGGTTGGTGTGGAGACCCAGTACTTC.

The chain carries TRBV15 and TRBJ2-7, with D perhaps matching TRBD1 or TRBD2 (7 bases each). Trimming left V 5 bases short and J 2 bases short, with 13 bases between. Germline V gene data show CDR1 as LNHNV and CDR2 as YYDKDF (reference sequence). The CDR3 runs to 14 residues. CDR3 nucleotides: TGTGCCACCAGCCGGGGGAGGGGGCCCTACGAGCAGTACTTC. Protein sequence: CATSRGRGPYEQYF.

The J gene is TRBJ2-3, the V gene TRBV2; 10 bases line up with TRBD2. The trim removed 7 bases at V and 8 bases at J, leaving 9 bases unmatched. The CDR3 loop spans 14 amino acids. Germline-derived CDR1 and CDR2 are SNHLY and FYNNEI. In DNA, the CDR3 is TGTGCCAGCATAGCGGCTAGCGGGGGAGGTACGCAGTATTTT. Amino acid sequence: CASIAASGGGTQYF. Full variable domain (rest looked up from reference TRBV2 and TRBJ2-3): EPEVTQTPSHQVTQMGQEVILRCVPISNHLYFYWYRQILGQKVEFLVSFYNNEISEKSEIFDDQFSVERPDGSNFTLKIRSTKLEDSAMYFCASIAASGGGTQYFGPGTRLTVL.

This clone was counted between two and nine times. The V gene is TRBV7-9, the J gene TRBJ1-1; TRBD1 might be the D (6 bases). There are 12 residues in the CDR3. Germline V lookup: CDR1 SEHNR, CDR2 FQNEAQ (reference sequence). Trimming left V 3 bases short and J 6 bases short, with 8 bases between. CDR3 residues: CASSFDRPEAFF. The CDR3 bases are TGTGCCAGCAGCTTCGACAGGCCTGAAGCTTTCTTT.

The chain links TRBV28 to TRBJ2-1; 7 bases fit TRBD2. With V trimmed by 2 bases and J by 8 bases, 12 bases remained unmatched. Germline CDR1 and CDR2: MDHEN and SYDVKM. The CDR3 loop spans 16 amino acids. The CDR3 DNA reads TGTGCCAGCAGTTTAGCGGGAGCCATACGATTCGATGAGCAGTTCTTC. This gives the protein CASSLAGAIRFDEQFF.

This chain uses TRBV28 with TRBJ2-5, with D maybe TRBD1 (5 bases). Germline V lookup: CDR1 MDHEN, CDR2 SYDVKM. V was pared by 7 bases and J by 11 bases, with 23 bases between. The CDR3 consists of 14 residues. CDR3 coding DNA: TGTGCCAGCATCTTCGGAACCCCGAAACGACAGCAGTACTTC. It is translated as CASIFGTPKRQQYF. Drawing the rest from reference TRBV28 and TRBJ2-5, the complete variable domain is DVKVTQSSRYLVKRTGEKVFLECVQDMDHENMFWYRQDPGLGLRLIYFSYDVKMKEKGDIPEGYSVSREKKERFSLILESASTNQTSMYLCASIFGTPKRQQYFGPGTRLLVL.

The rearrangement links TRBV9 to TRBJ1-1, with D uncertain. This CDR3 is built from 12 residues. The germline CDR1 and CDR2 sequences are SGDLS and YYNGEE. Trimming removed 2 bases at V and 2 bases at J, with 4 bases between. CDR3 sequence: CASSVTNTEAFF. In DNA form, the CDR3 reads TGTGCCAGCAGCGTCACAAACACTGAAGCTTTCTTT.

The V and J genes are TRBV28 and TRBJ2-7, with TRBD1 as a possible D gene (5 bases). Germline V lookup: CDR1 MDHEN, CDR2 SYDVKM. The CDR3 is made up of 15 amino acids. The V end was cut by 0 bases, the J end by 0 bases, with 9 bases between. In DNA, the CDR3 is TGTGCCAGCAGTTTATGGGGGCTAAGCTCCTACGAGCAGTACTTC. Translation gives CASSLWGLSSYEQYF.

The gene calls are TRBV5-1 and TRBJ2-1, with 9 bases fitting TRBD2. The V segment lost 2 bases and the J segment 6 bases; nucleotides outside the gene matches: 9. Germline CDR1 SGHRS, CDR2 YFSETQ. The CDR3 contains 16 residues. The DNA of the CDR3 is TGCGCCAGCAGCTTCGGTGGCGGGAGGGTTGGCAATGAGCAGTTCTTC. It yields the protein CASSFGGGRVGNEQFF. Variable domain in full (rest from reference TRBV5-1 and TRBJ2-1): KAGVTQTPRYLIKTRGQQVTLSCSPISGHRSVSWYQQTPGQGLQFLFEYFSETQRNKGNFPGRFSGRQFSNSRSEMNVSTLELGDSALYLCASSFGGGRVGNEQFFGPGTRLTVL.

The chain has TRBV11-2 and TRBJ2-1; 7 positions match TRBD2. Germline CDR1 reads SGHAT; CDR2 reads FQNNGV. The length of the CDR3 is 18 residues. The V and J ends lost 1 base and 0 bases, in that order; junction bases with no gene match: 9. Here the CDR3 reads CASSLGFLTSASYNEQFF. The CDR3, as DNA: TGTGCCAGCAGCTTAGGTTTCCTAACTAGCGCCTCCTACAATGAGCAGTTCTTC.

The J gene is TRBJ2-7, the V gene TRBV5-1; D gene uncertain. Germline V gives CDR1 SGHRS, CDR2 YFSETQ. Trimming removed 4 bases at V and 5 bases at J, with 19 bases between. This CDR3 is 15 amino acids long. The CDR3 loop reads CASSPLVGAPDEQYF. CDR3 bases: TGCGCCAGCAGCCCCCTTGTGGGCGCTCCAGACGAGCAGTACTTC.

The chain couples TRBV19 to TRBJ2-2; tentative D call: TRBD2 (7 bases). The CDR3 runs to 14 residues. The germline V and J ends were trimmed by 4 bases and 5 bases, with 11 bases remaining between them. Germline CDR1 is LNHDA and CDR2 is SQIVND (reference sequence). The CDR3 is CASSTEGGTGELFF. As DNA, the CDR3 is TGTGCCAGTAGTACAGAGGGGGGGACCGGGGAGCTGTTTTTT.

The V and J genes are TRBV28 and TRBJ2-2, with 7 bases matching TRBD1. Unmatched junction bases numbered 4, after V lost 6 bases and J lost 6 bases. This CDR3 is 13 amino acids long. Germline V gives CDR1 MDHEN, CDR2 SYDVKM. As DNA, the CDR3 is TGTGCCAGCAGGAAGACAGGGTCCGGGGAGCTGTTTTTT. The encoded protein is CASRKTGSGELFF.

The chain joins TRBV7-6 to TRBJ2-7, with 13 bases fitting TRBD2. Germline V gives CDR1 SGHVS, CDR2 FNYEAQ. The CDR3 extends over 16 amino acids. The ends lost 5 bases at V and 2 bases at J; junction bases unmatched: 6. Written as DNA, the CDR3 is TGTGCCAGCAGCGACCGACTAGCGGGAGGCACCTACGAGCAGTACTTC. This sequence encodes CASSDRLAGGTYEQYF.

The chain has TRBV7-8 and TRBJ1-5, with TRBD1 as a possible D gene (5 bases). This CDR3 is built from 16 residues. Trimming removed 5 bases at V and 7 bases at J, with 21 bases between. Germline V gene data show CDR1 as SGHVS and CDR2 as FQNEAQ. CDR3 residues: CASSPSPSYGGQPQHF. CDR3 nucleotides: TGTGCCAGCAGCCCATCGCCCTCCTACGGGGGACAGCCCCAGCATTTT.